This is a list of T cell receptor beta chains from one sample in a study of control samples from healthy donors and cancer patients. Here immunoSEQ multiplex PCR was the method, and the copy in TCRdb shows in-frame clones only, minus some. Of under 150,000 clones in the sample, over 75% were seen once. Source material: blood. The source is a man aged 55 to 70 in good health. CDR3s include the opening cysteine and the closing phenylalanine or tryptophan.

V gene: TRBV19; CDR3 length: 14; CDR3 protein: CASSAGTGGHGYTF
V gene: TRBV19; CDR3 length: 12; CDR3 protein: CASNQGYSPLHF
V gene: TRBV10-1; CDR3 length: 14; CDR3 protein: CASRLDRGPGELFF
V gene: TRBV18; CDR3 length: 14; CDR3 protein: CASSPGTDTGELFF
V gene: TRBV18; CDR3 length: 14; CDR3 protein: CASSQQGGNTEAFF
V gene: TRBV5-1; CDR3 length: 14; CDR3 protein: CASSVQRGTGELFF
V gene: TRBV6-5; CDR3 length: 15; CDR3 protein: CASRGWTGGSFEQYF
V gene: TRBV7-3; CDR3 length: 16; CDR3 protein: CASSLLAALSTDTQYF
V gene: TRBV23-1; CDR3 length: 15; CDR3 protein: CASSQNRPHDQPQHF
V gene: TRBV11-2; CDR3 length: 20; CDR3 protein: CASSLESRDRGRGRGSPLHF
V gene: TRBV28; CDR3 length: 15; CDR3 protein: CASSLWAENTGELFF
V gene: TRBV10-2; CDR3 length: 15; CDR3 protein: CASSDTSGPGDTQYF
V gene: TRBV18; CDR3 length: 14; CDR3 protein: CASSRSSNTGELFF
V gene: TRBV12-3/TRBV12-4; CDR3 length: 12; CDR3 protein: CASSLVGYGYTF
V gene: TRBV5-1; CDR3 length: 14; CDR3 protein: CASSLEQVVGELFF
V gene: TRBV21-1; CDR3 length: 17; CDR3 protein: CASSFDGPGGWTDTQYF
V gene: TRBV7-3; CDR3 length: 15; CDR3 protein: CASSSTGGRTGELFF
V gene: TRBV6-1; CDR3 length: 15; CDR3 protein: CASSDRAFGNQPQHF
V gene: TRBV4-3; CDR3 length: 15; CDR3 protein: CASSRQAGEWEKLFF
V gene: TRBV18; CDR3 length: 19; CDR3 protein: CASSPNLLATGGYNSPLHF
V gene: TRBV28; CDR3 length: 15; CDR3 protein: CASSSQGADSAEQYF
V gene: TRBV10-2; CDR3 length: 13; CDR3 protein: CASSDTAEETQYF
V gene: TRBV5-1; CDR3 length: 14; CDR3 protein: CASSPGRTNTEAFF
V gene: TRBV3-1/TRBV3-2; CDR3 length: 17; CDR3 protein: CASSLNWARRTGNTIYF
V gene: TRBV5-1; CDR3 length: 16; CDR3 protein: CASSLGGGQFGETQYF
V gene: TRBV9; CDR3 length: 14; CDR3 protein: CASSVGTGANVLTF
V gene: TRBV6-5; CDR3 length: 14; CDR3 protein: CASRWGDNTGELFF
V gene: TRBV2; CDR3 length: 16; CDR3 protein: CASSRGTALSGNTIYF
V gene: TRBV28; CDR3 length: 16; CDR3 protein: CASSFSARVPSYEQYF
V gene: TRBV7-3; CDR3 length: 16; CDR3 protein: CASSLRTSGLQETQYF
V gene: TRBV19; CDR3 length: 13; CDR3 protein: CASSGGETDTQYF
V gene: TRBV9; CDR3 length: 16; CDR3 protein: CASSVGSGTGGEKLFF
V gene: TRBV3-1/TRBV3-2; CDR3 length: 15; CDR3 protein: CASSFSGGGSDTQYF
V gene: TRBV4-3; CDR3 length: 15; CDR3 protein: CASSLLWGDTGELFF
V gene: TRBV7-8; CDR3 length: 15; CDR3 protein: CASSLVGSGGETQYF
V gene: TRBV7-2; CDR3 length: 16; CDR3 protein: CASSLISQGANQPQHF
V gene: TRBV4-3; CDR3 length: 16; CDR3 protein: CASSQEVSGLYYEQYF
V gene: TRBV6-5; CDR3 length: 13; CDR3 protein: CASSRGGLAEAFF
V gene: TRBV5-1; CDR3 length: 15; CDR3 protein: CASSPDGATNEKLFF
V gene: TRBV18; CDR3 length: 15; CDR3 protein: CASSPLLAGVYEQYF
V gene: TRBV4-3; CDR3 length: 14; CDR3 protein: CASSQAHAFYEQYF
V gene: TRBV6-2/TRBV6-3; CDR3 length: 12; CDR3 protein: CASSWGRNEQFF
V gene: TRBV2; CDR3 length: 11; CDR3 protein: CASRLQAGYTF
V gene: TRBV11-2; CDR3 length: 13; CDR3 protein: CASSLVRNTEAFF
V gene: TRBV5-1; CDR3 length: 15; CDR3 protein: CASSSATWGGETQYF
V gene: TRBV30; CDR3 length: 14; CDR3 protein: CAWSRQGTGEKLFF
V gene: TRBV15; CDR3 length: 14; CDR3 protein: CATKSTPTGEKLFF
V gene: TRBV30; CDR3 length: 18; CDR3 protein: CAWTPMGGLGLINYGYTF
V gene: TRBV19; CDR3 length: 15; CDR3 protein: CASQTMAGSTDTQYF
V gene: TRBV2; CDR3 length: 15; CDR3 protein: CASTYGQGQHYGYTF
V gene: TRBV6-6; CDR3 length: 13; CDR3 protein: CASSQANTGELFF
V gene: TRBV2; CDR3 length: 16; CDR3 protein: CASSPAGGTSFDGYTF
V gene: TRBV11-2; CDR3 length: 19; CDR3 protein: CASSLEGRGLSSGANVLTF
V gene: TRBV5-1; CDR3 length: 10; CDR3 protein: CASSFGEQYF